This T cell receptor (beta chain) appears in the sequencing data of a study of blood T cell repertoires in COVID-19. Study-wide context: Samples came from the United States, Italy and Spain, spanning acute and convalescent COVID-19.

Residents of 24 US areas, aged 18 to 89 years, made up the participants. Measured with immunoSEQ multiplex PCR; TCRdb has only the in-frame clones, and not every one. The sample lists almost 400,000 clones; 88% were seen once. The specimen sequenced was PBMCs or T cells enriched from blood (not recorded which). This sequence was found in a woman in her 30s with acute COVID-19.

CDR3 DNA sequence: TGTGCCACCAGTCAGACAGGGGTAAGCACAGATACGCAGTATTTT. Translated, it gives CATSQTGVSTDTQYF. The chain employs TRBV24-1 and TRBJ2-3, with 8 bases that match TRBD1. Germline lookup yields CDR1 KGHDR and CDR2 SFDVKD. J was trimmed by 0 bases and V by 6 bases; bases with no gene match: 4. The CDR3 is 15 amino acids.